Described below is a single T cell receptor (beta chain) sequence and its context. Its matching antigen is unknown. The entry originates in a study of early stage breast cancer tumors. Study summary: Average read coverage per sample was roughly 10-fold.

Study results and caveats: Tumors had roughly 2.5-fold higher T cell density than normal breast.

Profiled with immunoSEQ multiplex PCR; TCRdb holds only in-frame clones, not every one. The data contain about 72,000 clones, around 80% of them singletons. CDR3 length: 11 amino acids. V was trimmed by 5 bases and J by 5 bases, leaving 7 bases between them. CDR1 and CDR2 (germline): MNHNS, SASEGT. This sequence originates from a person aged 55-75 years with breast cancer. Specimen: blood. The chain recombines TRBV6-1 with TRBJ2-7, with D possibly being TRBD1 (6 bases). The CDR3 loop is CASSRQDEQYF. The CDR3 DNA sequence: TGTGCCAGCAGTCGACAGGACGAGCAGTACTTC.